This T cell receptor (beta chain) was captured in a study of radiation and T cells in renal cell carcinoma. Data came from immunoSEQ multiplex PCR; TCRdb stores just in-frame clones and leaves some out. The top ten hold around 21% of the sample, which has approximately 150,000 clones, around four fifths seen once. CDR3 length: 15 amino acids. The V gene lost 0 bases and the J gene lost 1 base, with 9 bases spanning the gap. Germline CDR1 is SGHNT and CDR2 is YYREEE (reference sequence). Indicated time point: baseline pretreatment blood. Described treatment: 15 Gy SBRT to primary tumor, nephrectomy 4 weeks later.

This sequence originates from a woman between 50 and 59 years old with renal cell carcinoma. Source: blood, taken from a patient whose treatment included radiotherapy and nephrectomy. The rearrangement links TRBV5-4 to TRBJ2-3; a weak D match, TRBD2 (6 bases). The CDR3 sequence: CASSLGGVGTDTQYF. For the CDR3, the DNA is TGTGCCAGCAGCTTGGGCGGGGTGGGCACAGATACGCAGTATTTT.